This entry lists 2 T cell receptor beta chains sequenced from one sample in a study of shared clonotypes between healthy human individuals. The repertoire was sequenced with immunoSEQ multiplex PCR; TCRdb's copy has only in-frame clones and lacks some. The sample contains 2 million to 2.5 million clones, 95% of which appear only once. The sample was naive CD4+ T cells sorted from blood. Regarding subset: CD45RA+ positively selected. The receptors come from a man between 18 and 35 years old in good health.

The J gene is TRBJ1-6, the V gene TRBV9, with 7 bases matching TRBD1. J was trimmed by 6 bases and V by 4 bases; bases with no gene match: 7. CDR1 and CDR2 (germline): SGDLS, YYNGEE. CDR3 size: 15 residues. In nucleotides, the CDR3 is TGTGCCAGCAGCAACCGGACAGGCCTTAATTCACCCCTCCACTTT. It codes for CASSNRTGLNSPLHF.

The rearrangement links TRBV7-2 to TRBJ1-5; tentative D call: TRBD1 (5 bases). The V end lost 5 bases, the J end lost 7 bases, and 21 bases lay between the germline ends. Germline CDR1 is SGHTA and CDR2 is FQGNSA. The CDR3 sequence is 16 residues long. The CDR3 loop is CASSPDPGGVGQPQHF. DNA for the CDR3: TGTGCCAGCAGCCCCGACCCGGGGGGAGTGGGACAGCCCCAGCATTTT.